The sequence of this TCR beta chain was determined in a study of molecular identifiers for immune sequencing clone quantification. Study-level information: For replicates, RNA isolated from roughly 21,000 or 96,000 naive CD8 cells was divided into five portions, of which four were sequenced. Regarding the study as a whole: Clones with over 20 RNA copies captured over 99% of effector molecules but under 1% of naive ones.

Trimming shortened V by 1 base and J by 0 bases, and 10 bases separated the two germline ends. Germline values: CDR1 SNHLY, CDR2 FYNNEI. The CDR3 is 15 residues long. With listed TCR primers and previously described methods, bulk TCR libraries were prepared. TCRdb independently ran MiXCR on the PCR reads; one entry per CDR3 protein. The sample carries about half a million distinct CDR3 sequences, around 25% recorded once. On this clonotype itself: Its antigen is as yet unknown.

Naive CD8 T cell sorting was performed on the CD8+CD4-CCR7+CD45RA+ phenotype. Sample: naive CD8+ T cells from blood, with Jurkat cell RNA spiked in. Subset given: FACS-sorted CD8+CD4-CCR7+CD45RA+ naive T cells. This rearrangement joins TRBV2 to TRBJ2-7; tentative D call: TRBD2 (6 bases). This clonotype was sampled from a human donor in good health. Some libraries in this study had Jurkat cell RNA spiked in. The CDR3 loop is CASSEVAGFSYEQYF. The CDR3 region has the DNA TGTGCCAGCAGTGAAGTGGCGGGATTCTCCTACGAGCAGTACTTC. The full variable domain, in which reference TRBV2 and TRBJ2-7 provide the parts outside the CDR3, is EPEVTQTPSHQVTQMGQEVILRCVPISNHLYFYWYRQILGQKVEFLVSFYNNEISEKSEIFDDQFSVERPDGSNFTLKIRSTKLEDSAMYFCASSEVAGFSYEQYFGPGTRLTVT.